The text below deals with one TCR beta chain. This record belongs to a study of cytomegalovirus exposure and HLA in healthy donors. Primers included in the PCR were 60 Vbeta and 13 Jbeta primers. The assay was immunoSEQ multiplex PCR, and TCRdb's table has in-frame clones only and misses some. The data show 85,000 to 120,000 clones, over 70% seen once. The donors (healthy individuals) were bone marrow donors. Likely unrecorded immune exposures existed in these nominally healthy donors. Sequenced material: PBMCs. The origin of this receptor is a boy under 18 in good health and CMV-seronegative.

The CDR3 is CASSLGVNTEAFF. CDR3 DNA: TGCGCCAGCAGCTTAGGGGTGAACACTGAAGCTTTCTTT. The chain combines TRBV5-1 with TRBJ1-1, with D perhaps matching TRBD1 (5 bases). This CDR3 comprises 13 residues. Germline-derived CDR1 and CDR2 are SGHRS and YFSETQ. Between the trimmed V and J ends, which lost 2 bases and 0 bases, there was a span of 5 bases.